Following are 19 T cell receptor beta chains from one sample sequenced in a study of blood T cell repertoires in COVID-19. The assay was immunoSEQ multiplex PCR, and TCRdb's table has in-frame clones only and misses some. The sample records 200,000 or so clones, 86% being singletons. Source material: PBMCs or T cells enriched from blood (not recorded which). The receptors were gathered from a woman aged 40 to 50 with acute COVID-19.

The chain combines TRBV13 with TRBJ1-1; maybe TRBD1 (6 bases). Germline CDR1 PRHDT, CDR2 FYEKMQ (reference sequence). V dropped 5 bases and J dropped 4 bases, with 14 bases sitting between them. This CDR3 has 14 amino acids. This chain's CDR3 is CASSPGQMGTEAFF. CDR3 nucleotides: TGTGCCAGCAGCCCAGGACAGATGGGCACTGAAGCTTTCTTT.

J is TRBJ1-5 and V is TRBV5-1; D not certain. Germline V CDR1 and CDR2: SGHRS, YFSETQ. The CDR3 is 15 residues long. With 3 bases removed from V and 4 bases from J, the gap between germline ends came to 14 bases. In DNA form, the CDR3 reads TGCGCCAGCAGCTCCAACGGGGATTGGAATCAGCCCCAGCATTTT. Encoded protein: CASSSNGDWNQPQHF. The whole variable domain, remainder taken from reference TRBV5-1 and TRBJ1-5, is KAGVTQTPRYLIKTRGQQVTLSCSPISGHRSVSWYQQTPGQGLQFLFEYFSETQRNKGNFPGRFSGRQFSNSRSEMNVSTLELGDSALYLCASSSNGDWNQPQHFGDGTRLSIL.

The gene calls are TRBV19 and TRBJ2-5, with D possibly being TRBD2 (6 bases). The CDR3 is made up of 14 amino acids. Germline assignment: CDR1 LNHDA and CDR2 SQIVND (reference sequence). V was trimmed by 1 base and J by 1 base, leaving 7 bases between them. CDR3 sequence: CASSIGRGQETQYF. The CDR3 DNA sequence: TGTGCCAGTAGTATAGGGCGGGGCCAAGAGACCCAGTACTTC.

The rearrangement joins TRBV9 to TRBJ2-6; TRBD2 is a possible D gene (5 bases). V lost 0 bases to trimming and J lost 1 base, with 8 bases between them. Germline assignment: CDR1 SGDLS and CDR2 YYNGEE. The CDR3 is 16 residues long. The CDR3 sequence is CASSVVSGSGANVLTF. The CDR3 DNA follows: TGTGCCAGCAGCGTAGTTTCGGGATCTGGGGCCAACGTCCTGACTTTC. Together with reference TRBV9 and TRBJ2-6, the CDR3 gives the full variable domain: DSGVTQTPKHLITATGQRVTLRCSPRSGDLSVYWYQQSLDQGLQFLIQYYNGEERAKGNILERFSAQQFPDLHSELNLSSLELGDSALYFCASSVVSGSGANVLTFGAGSRLTVL.

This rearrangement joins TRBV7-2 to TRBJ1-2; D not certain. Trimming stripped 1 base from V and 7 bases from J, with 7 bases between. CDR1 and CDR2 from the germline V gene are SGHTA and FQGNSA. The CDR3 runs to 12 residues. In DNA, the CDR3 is TGTGCCAGCAGCTTAGACAGTTTTGGCTACACCTTC. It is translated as CASSLDSFGYTF.

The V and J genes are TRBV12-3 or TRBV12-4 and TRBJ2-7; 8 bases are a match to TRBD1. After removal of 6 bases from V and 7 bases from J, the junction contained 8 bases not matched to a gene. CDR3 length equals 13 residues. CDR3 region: CASRHQGAWEQYF. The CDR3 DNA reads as TGTGCCAGCAGGCACCAGGGGGCGTGGGAGCAGTACTTC.

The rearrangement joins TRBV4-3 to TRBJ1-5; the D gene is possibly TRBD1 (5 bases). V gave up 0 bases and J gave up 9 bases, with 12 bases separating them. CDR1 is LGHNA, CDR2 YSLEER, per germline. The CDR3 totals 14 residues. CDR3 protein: CASSQDRVSWPQHF. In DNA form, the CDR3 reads TGCGCCAGCAGCCAAGACAGGGTCTCATGGCCCCAGCATTTT.

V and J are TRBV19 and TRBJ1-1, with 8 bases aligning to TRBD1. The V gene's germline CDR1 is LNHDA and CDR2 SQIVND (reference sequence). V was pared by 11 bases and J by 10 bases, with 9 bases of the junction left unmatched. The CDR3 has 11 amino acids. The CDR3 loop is CAASGGGGAFF. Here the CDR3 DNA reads TGTGCCGCGTCAGGGGGCGGGGGAGCTTTCTTT.

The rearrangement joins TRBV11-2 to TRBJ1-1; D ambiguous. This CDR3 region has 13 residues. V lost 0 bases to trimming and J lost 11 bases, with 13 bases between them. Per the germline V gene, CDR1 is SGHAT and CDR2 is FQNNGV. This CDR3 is CASSLEAGLSAFF. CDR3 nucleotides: TGTGCCAGCAGCTTAGAGGCGGGCTTAAGCGCTTTCTTT.

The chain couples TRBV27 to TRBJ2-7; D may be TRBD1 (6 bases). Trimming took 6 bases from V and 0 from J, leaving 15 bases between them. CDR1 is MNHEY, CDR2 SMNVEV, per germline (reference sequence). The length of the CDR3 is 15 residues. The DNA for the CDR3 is TGTGCCAGCAGGCGTTTGGGGGACACCTCCTACGAGCAGTACTTC. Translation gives CASRRLGDTSYEQYF.

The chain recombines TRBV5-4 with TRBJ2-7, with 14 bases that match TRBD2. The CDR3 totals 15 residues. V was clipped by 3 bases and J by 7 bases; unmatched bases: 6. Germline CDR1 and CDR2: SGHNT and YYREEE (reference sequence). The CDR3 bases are TGTGCCAGCAGCTCGGGACTAGCGGGGGCACGGGAGCAGTACGTC. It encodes CASSSGLAGAREQYV.

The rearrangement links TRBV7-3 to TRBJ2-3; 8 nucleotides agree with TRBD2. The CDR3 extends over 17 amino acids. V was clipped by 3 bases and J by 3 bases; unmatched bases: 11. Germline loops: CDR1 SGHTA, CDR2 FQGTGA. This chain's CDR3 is CASSFTAGAGETDTQYF. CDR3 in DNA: TGTGCCAGCAGCTTTACCGCCGGAGCGGGGGAGACAGATACGCAGTATTTT.

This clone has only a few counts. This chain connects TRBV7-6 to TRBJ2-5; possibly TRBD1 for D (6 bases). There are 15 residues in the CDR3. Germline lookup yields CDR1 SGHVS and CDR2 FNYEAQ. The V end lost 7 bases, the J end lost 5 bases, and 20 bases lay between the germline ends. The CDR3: CASTRLDSGWETQYF. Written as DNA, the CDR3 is TGTGCCAGCACCCGCCTGGACAGCGGCTGGGAGACCCAGTACTTC.

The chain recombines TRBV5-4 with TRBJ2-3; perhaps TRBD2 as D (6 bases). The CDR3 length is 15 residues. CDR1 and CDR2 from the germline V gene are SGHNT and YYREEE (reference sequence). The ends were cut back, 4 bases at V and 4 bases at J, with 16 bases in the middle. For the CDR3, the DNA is TGTGCCAGCAGCGGCCAAACGGGGGATCCAGATACGCAGTATTTT. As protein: CASSGQTGDPDTQYF.

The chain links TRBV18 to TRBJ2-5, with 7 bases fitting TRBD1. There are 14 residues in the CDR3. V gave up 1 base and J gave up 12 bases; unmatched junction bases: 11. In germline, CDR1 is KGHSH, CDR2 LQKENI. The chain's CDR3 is CASSPQNSGGSKYF. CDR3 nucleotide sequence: TGTGCCAGCTCACCACAGAATTCAGGGGGATCGAAGTACTTC.

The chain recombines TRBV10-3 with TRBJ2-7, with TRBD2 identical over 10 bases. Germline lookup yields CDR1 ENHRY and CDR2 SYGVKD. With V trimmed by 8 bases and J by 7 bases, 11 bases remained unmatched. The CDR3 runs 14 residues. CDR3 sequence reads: CAIGLGSSGGEQYF. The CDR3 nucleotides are TGTGCCATCGGACTGGGCTCTAGCGGGGGAGAGCAGTACTTC.

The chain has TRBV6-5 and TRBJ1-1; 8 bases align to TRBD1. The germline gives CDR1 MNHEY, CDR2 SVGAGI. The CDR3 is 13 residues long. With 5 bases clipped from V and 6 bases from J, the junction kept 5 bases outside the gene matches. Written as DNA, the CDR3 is TGTGCCAGCAGTACGACAGGGGTCTCTGAAGCTTTCTTT. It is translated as CASSTTGVSEAFF.

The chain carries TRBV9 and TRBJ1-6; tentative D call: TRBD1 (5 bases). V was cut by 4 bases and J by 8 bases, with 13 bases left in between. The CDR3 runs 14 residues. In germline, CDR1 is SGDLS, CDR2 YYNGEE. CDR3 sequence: CASSPAWGDSPLHF. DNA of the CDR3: TGTGCCAGCAGCCCAGCGTGGGGGGATTCACCCCTCCACTTT.

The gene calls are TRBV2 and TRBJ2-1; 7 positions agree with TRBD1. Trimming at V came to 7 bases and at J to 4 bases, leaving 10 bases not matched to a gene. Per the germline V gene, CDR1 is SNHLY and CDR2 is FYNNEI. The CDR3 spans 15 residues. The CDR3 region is CASKRGQGPYNEQFF. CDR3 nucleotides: TGTGCCAGCAAAAGGGGGCAGGGACCGTACAATGAGCAGTTCTTC.